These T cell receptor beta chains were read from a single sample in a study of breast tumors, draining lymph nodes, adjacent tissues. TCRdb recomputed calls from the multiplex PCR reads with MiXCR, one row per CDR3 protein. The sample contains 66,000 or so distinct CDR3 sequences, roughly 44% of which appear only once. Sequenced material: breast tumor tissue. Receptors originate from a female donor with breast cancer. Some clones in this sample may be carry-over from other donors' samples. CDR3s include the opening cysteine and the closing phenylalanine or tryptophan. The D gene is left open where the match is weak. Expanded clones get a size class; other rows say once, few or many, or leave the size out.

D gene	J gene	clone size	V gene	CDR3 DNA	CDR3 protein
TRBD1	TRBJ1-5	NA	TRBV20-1	TGCAGTGCTAGAGAACAGGGGTGGGGAGGACAGCCCCAGCATTTT	CSAREQGWGGQPQHF
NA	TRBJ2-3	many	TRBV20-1	TGCAGTGCTAGAGATGGGGAAACTAGCACAGATACGCAGTATTTT	CSARDGETSTDTQYF
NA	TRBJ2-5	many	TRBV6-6	TGTGCCAGCAGCCCTCCAGGGGAAGGAGAGACCCAGTACTTC	CASSPPGEGETQYF
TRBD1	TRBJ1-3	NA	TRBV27	TGTGCCAGCAGTAGGACAGGGGGCGGTGGAAACACCATATATTTT	CASSRTGGGGNTIYF
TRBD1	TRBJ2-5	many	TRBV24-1	TGTGCCACCAGTGCGAACAGGGGATCCCTCCAAGAGACCCAGTACTTC	CATSANRGSLQETQYF
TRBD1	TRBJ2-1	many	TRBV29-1	TGCAGCGTTCAACAGGGGTCCTCCTACAATGAGCAGTTCTTC	CSVQQGSSYNEQFF
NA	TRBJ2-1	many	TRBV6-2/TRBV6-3	TGTGCCAGCAAACACAGGGGAGGGAATGAGCAGTTCTTC	CASKHRGGNEQFF
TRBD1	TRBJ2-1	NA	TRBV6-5	TGTGCCAGCAGTTACTCAGGGTCAGGGACAGATACGCAGTTCTTC	CASSYSGSGTDTQFF
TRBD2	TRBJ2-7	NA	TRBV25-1	TGTGCCAGCAGTGAAGTTGGGCTAGCGGGAGTGTCCTACGAGCAGTACTTC	CASSEVGLAGVSYEQYF
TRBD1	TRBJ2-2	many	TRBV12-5	TGTGCTAGTGGCCTCAGGACAGGGGGCTCCGGGGAGCTGTTTTTT	CASGLRTGGSGELFF
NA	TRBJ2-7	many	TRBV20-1	TGCAGTGCCCGAGGGGAGTTATACGAGCAGTACTTC	CSARGELYEQYF
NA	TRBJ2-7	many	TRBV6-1	TGTGCCAGCAGTCCGGGGCCGTTTTACTACGAGCAGTACTTC	CASSPGPFYYEQYF
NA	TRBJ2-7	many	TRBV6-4	TGTGCCAGCAGTGACTCCCAAGCCGGGTCATACTACGAGCAGTACTTC	CASSDSQAGSYYEQYF
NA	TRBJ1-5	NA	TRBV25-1	TGTGCCAGCAGTGAATCCCGTGGTTTTGGTCAGCCCCAGCATTTT	CASSESRGFGQPQHF
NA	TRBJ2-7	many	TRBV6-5	TGTGCCAGCAGTTACTCGGCGCAGGCCTACGAGCAGTACTTC	CASSYSAQAYEQYF
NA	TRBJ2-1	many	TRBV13	TGTGCCAGCGACATGGGAGGTAGCAATGAGCAGTTCTTC	CASDMGGSNEQFF
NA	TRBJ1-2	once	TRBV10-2	TGCGCCAGCAGTGAGTCGAGGGGGGGGCTCGGCTATGGCTACACCTTC	CASSESRGGLGYGYTF
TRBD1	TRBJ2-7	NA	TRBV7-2	TGTGCCAGCAGCGGGGACAGGACGATCTACGAGCAGTACTTC	CASSGDRTIYEQYF
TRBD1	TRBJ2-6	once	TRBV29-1	TGCAGCGTTGAAACCCGGGACAGGGGGGCCAACGTCCTGACTTTC	CSVETRDRGANVLTF
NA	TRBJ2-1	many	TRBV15	TGTGCCACCACCCGGGCCCAGGGAGCCCCCTACAATGAGCAGTTCTTC	CATTRAQGAPYNEQFF
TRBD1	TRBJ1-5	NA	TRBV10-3	TGTGCCATCACCAGGGACAGGGGGGAGACCCAGCATTTT	CAITRDRGETQHF
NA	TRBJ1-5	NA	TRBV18	TGTGCCAGCTCACCACACGGGTCTAGCAATCAGCCCCAGCATTTT	CASSPHGSSNQPQHF
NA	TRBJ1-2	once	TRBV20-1	TGCAGTGCTAGAGCCGCGACCGGGAGCGGCTACACCTTC	CSARAATGSGYTF
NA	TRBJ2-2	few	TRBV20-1	TGCAGTGCTAGAATCGGGGGAAGGACCGGGGAGCTGTTTTTT	CSARIGGRTGELFF
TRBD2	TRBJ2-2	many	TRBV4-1	TGCGCCAGCAGCCAGGGACTAGCGGGAGGGCCCACCGGGGAGCTGTTTTTT	CASSQGLAGGPTGELFF
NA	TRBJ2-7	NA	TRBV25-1	TGTGCCAGCAGTGCAACCTACGAGCAGTACTTC	CASSATYEQYF
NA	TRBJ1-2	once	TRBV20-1	TGCAGAGCAAGGGGCGCCTATGGCTACACCTTC	CRARGAYGYTF
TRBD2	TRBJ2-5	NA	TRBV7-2	TGTGCCAGCAGTAAAACCCCCAGCGGGAGGCAAGAGACCCAGTACTTC	CASSKTPSGRQETQYF
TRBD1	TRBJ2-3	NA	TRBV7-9	TGTGCCGGCAGCGCCGTAGAAGGGACAGGGGAGTGGCTAGCCGGAGATACGCAGTATTTT	CAGSAVEGTGEWLAGDTQYF
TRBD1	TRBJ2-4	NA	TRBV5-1	TGCGCCAGCAGCGAGGACAGGGGGAACATTCAGTACTTC	CASSEDRGNIQYF
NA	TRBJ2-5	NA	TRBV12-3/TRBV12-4	TGTGCCAGCAGTTTAGTAGGGAGAAACCTGGAGACCCAGTACTTC	CASSLVGRNLETQYF
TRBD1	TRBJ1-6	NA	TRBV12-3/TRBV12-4	TGTGCCAGCAGTCCAGGGGGAAATTCACCCCTCCACTTT	CASSPGGNSPLHF
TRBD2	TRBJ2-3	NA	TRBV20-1	TGCAGTGCTAGAGTTGCAGGGTCCCGCGGGAGGGCGAGCACAGATACGCAGTATTTT	CSARVAGSRGRASTDTQYF
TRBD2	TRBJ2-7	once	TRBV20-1	TGCAGTGCTCCCCGGCTAGCGGGAGGCAGGGTCTTCGAGCAGTACTTC	CSAPRLAGGRVFEQYF
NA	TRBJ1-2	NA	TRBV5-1	TGCGCCAGCAGCCCGCTGGGGGAGGGCCTCTATGGCTACACCTTC	CASSPLGEGLYGYTF
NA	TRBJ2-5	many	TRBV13	TGTGCCAGCAGCTTAGGTTGGGCAGAGACCCAGTACTTC	CASSLGWAETQYF
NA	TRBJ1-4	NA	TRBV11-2	TGTGCCAGCAGCTTAGAGGCTCCGTTAACACTGTTTTTT	CASSLEAPLTLFF
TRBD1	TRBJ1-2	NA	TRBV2	TGTGCCAGCAGTGCCAGACAGGGATTCGACGATGGCTACACCTTC	CASSARQGFDDGYTF